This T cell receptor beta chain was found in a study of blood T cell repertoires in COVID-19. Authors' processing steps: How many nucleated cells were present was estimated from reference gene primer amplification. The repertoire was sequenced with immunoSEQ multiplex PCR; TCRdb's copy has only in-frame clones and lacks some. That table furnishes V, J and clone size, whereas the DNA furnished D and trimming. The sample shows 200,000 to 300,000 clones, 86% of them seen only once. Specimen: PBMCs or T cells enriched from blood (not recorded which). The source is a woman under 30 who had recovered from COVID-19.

The CDR3 DNA sequence: TGTGCCTGGACCAGGGACAGGGGGTTGACAGATACGCAGTATTTT. This encodes CAWTRDRGLTDTQYF. This chain links TRBV30 with TRBJ2-3; 11 nucleotides line up with TRBD1. This CDR3 comprises 15 residues. In germline, CDR1 is GTSNPN, CDR2 SVGIG (reference sequence). The trim removed 4 bases at V and 3 bases at J, leaving 6 bases unmatched.